This TCR beta chain is drawn from a study of cytomegalovirus exposure and HLA in healthy donors. Across the whole study: A subsequent analysis stated that the 90 to 150 validation repertoires were run on the same platform as the roughly 670 first-cohort repertoires.

This CDR3 has 15 residues. Trimming pared 0 bases from V and 0 bases from J, leaving 6 bases between. CDR1 and CDR2 (germline): SGHDT, YYEEEE. Here immunoSEQ multiplex PCR was the method, and the copy in TCRdb shows in-frame clones only, minus some. Here the sample spans about 140,000 clones, just under 85% being singletons. As for this clone: Its antigen is not known.

Study-wide points: Some public TCRs appeared in many individuals, while most sequences were rare. The CMV antigen specificity of a few CMV-associated chains was confirmed through in vitro analysis. The study designated roughly 160 TCR beta chains cytomegalovirus-associated.

Sequencing used PBMCs. This TCR was recovered from a woman aged 30 to 39 in good health and CMV-seronegative. V gene TRBV5-6 combines with J gene TRBJ2-2; D gene unclear. The CDR3 here is CASSLVRTNTGELFF. The CDR3 DNA reads TGTGCCAGCAGCTTGGTCAGGACGAACACCGGGGAGCTGTTTTTT.